The 32 T cell receptor beta chains below all came from one sample that was sequenced in a study of shared clonotypes between healthy human individuals. Sequencing used immunoSEQ multiplex PCR; TCRdb keeps in-frame clones, though not all of them. The sample contains roughly 1,000,000 clones, around 82% of which appear only once. Material for sequencing was memory CD4+ T cells from PBMCs. Subset noted: CD45RA-negative fraction. All receptors derive from a man younger than 35 in good health. Some clones in this sample may be carry-over from other donors' samples.

This clone was seen once. The CDR3 spells CASSARVGLEKLFF. In DNA, the CDR3 is TGTGCCAGCAGCGCCCGGGTGGGGCTTGAAAAACTGTTTTTT. The chain joins TRBV14 to TRBJ1-4; TRBD1 might be the D (5 bases). V was cut by 5 bases and J by 7 bases, with 14 bases left in between. Germline loops: CDR1 SGHDN, CDR2 FVKESK. The CDR3 runs 14 residues.

J is TRBJ1-2 and V is TRBV5-6, with 8 bases lining up with TRBD1. V lost 4 bases to trimming and J lost 2 bases; unmatched junction nucleotides: 7. The CDR3 extends over 15 amino acids. Germline CDR1 is SGHDT and CDR2 is YYEEEE. CDR3 sequence: CASSQGQGLNYGYTF. The CDR3 coding sequence is TGTGCCAGCAGCCAAGGACAGGGCTTAAACTATGGCTACACCTTC.

The rearrangement uses TRBV28 and TRBJ1-5; 8 bases match TRBD1. J was trimmed by 6 bases and V by 6 bases; bases with no gene match: 7. The CDR3 contains 14 residues. Germline lookup yields CDR1 MDHEN and CDR2 SYDVKM. CDR3 bases: TGTGCCAGCAGACCAGGGGGCGTGGGTCAGCCCCAGCATTTT. Its translation: CASRPGGVGQPQHF. The full variable domain, rest sourced from reference TRBV28 and TRBJ1-5, is DVKVTQSSRYLVKRTGEKVFLECVQDMDHENMFWYRQDPGLGLRLIYFSYDVKMKEKGDIPEGYSVSREKKERFSLILESASTNQTSMYLCASRPGGVGQPQHFGDGTRLSIL.

The chain uses TRBV18 and TRBJ1-2, with TRBD1 identical over 7 bases. Trimming cost V 6 bases and J 3 bases; bases outside gene matches: 4. CDR3 length equals 13 residues. Per the germline V gene, CDR1 is KGHSH and CDR2 is LQKENI. The CDR3 region is CASSDTGDYGYTF. The CDR3 DNA is TGTGCCAGCTCGGACACAGGGGACTATGGCTACACCTTC.

This clone turned up a few times. The V and J genes are TRBV5-6 and TRBJ1-3; 7 positions match TRBD1. The CDR3 runs to 15 residues. CDR1 and CDR2 from the germline V gene are SGHDT and YYEEEE. J gave up 4 bases and V 2 bases, and 6 bases lay outside the gene matches. CDR3 coding DNA: TGTGCCAGCAGCTTACTGGACAGGAGCGGAAACACCATATATTTT. It translates to CASSLLDRSGNTIYF.

The chain couples TRBV7-9 to TRBJ2-2; 11 nucleotides agree with TRBD2. Germline CDR1 and CDR2: SEHNR and FQNEAQ (reference sequence). This CDR3 comprises 16 residues. The ends lost 5 bases at V and 1 base at J; junction bases unmatched: 3. In DNA, the CDR3 is TGTGCCAGCAGCCATACTAGCGGGGGGAACACCGGGGAGCTGTTTTTT. Translation gives CASSHTSGGNTGELFF.

The V and J genes are TRBV7-2 and TRBJ2-7; no reliable D call. There are 14 residues in the CDR3. Germline assignment: CDR1 SGHTA and CDR2 FQGNSA. V lost 5 bases and J lost 0, with 11 bases in between. This chain's CDR3 is CASSPTRSSYEQYF. The CDR3 nucleotides are TGTGCCAGCAGCCCGACCCGGTCCTCCTACGAGCAGTACTTC.

This clone was counted only a few times. This chain connects TRBV6-1 to TRBJ2-5; 10 bases agree with TRBD2. Germline-derived CDR1 and CDR2 are MNHNS and SASEGT. The CDR3 extends over 16 amino acids. V lost 1 base, J lost 5 bases, and 7 bases stayed unmatched. The CDR3 region has the DNA TGTGCCAGCAGTGAAGACGCGGGACTAGCGTGGGAGACCCAGTACTTC. It specifies CASSEDAGLAWETQYF.

Points on this clone: This same CDR3 is encoded by further DNA sequences in the sample. The chain joins TRBV20-1 to TRBJ2-3; no clear D gene. The CDR3 length is 11 residues. V was pared by 0 bases and J by 5 bases, with 3 bases between. CDR1 DFQATT and CDR2 SNEGSKA come from the germline V gene (reference sequence). CDR3 region: CSARDLDTQYF. The CDR3 DNA is TGCAGTGCTAGAGATCTAGATACGCAGTATTTT.

Comment on this clone: Other nucleotide sequences in the sample specify the same CDR3. The chain carries TRBV5-1 and TRBJ2-5; D gene unclear. Trimming took off 0 bases at V and 3 bases at J, with 6 bases between the two ends. CDR1 SGHRS and CDR2 YFSETQ come from the germline V gene. The CDR3 length is 13 residues. In nucleotides, the CDR3 is TGCGCCAGCAGCTTGGTGGTAGAAGAGACCCAGTACTTC. Its protein product is CASSLVVEETQYF.

CDR3 coding DNA: TGTGCCAGCAGCTTCAGTAGCGGGAGGAACTACAATGAGCAGTTCTTC. Translated: CASSFSSGRNYNEQFF. The chain joins TRBV5-4 to TRBJ2-1, with 10 bases that match TRBD2. Germline V CDR1 and CDR2: SGHNT, YYREEE (reference sequence). The V segment lost 2 bases and the J segment 3 bases; nucleotides outside the gene matches: 5. CDR3 length equals 16 residues.

V usage is TRBV5-1 and J usage is TRBJ2-2; no definite D call. V lost 4 bases and J 4 bases, leaving 14 bases between the germline ends. Looked up from germline, CDR1 is SGHRS and CDR2 is YFSETQ. The CDR3 runs to 15 residues. CDR3 DNA sequence: TGCGCCAGCAGCCCGTCCGGGTCTGGCACCGGGGAGCTGTTTTTT. This translates into CASSPSGSGTGELFF.

The chain has TRBV14 and TRBJ2-3; the match to TRBD2 covers 7 bases. Germline assignment: CDR1 SGHDN and CDR2 FVKESK. With 4 bases clipped from V and 2 bases from J, the junction kept 6 bases outside the gene matches. CDR3 length equals 15 residues. In nucleotides, the CDR3 is TGTGCCAGCAGCCCCCGGGACTACCACACAGATACGCAGTATTTT. This translates into CASSPRDYHTDTQYF.

The chain couples TRBV7-2 to TRBJ2-2; D not resolved. CDR3 length: 14 amino acids. V lost 2 bases, J lost 0 bases, and 4 bases lay in between. Germline V gene lookup returns CDR1 SGHTA and CDR2 FQGNSA. The CDR3 reads CASSLTPNTGELFF. The CDR3 DNA is TGTGCCAGCAGCTTAACCCCGAACACCGGGGAGCTGTTTTTT.

The chain employs TRBV30 and TRBJ2-7; 8 positions agree with TRBD2. The CDR3 sequence is 17 residues long. In germline, CDR1 is GTSNPN, CDR2 SVGIG (reference sequence). Trimming removed 1 base from V and 11 bases from J; junction bases left unmatched: 22. In nucleotides, the CDR3 is TGTGCCTGGAGTGAGGCTAAGGGCAGCGTAGCGGGGAGGGTGGAGTACTTC. Its protein product is CAWSEAKGSVAGRVEYF.

The chain recombines TRBV28 with TRBJ1-1, with a possible D match to TRBD1 (5 bases). Germline values: CDR1 MDHEN, CDR2 SYDVKM. V shed 11 bases and J shed 5 bases, with 15 bases lying between them. The CDR3 runs to 12 residues. CDR3 nucleotides: TGTGCCCTTGCGGGGGTGAGTACTGAAGCTTTCTTT. This gives the protein CALAGVSTEAFF.

As to this clone: An end of the junction does not agree with germline; a read error may underlie this. The V call is TRBV7-9, the J call TRBJ1-4; a possible D gene is TRBD1 (5 bases). In germline, CDR1 is SEHNR, CDR2 FQNEAQ (reference sequence). The CDR3 spans 16 residues. CDR3 loop: CASSRGAGETSEKLFF. The DNA for the CDR3 is TGTGCCAGCAGCCGGGGCGCGGGGGAGACTAGTGAAAAACTGTTTTTT.

This rearrangement joins TRBV7-2 to TRBJ2-2; D call uncertain. Trimming cost V 8 bases and J 1 base, with 14 bases left between them. The CDR3 totals 15 residues. Germline V gives CDR1 SGHTA, CDR2 FQGNSA. CDR3 sequence: CASSPHAGNTGELFF. Here the CDR3 DNA reads TGTGCCAGCTCCCCTCATGCAGGGAACACCGGGGAGCTGTTTTTT.

This clone was counted a few times. The chain uses TRBV2 and TRBJ1-4; 12 bases are a match to TRBD1. Trimming removed 7 bases from V and 10 bases from J; junction bases left unmatched: 7. The length of the CDR3 is 14 residues. Germline V gives CDR1 SNHLY, CDR2 FYNNEI. The DNA for the CDR3 is TGTGCCAGCAAAAGGGACAGGGGGCTAGGAAAACTGTTTTTT. The encoded protein is CASKRDRGLGKLFF.

This clone was observed a handful of times. This chain uses TRBV19 with TRBJ2-7, with D tentatively TRBD2 (6 bases). The ends were cut back, 6 bases at V and 5 bases at J, with 20 bases in the middle. The CDR3 is made up of 15 amino acids. Germline V CDR1 and CDR2: LNHDA, SQIVND (reference sequence). CDR3 loop: CASRGLGLESHEQYF. CDR3 DNA: TGTGCCAGTAGAGGCCTGGGACTCGAGTCTCACGAGCAGTACTTC.

V usage is TRBV27 and J usage is TRBJ2-2, with a weak D call TRBD1 (5 bases). Germline values: CDR1 MNHEY, CDR2 SMNVEV (reference sequence). The CDR3 length is 20 residues. Trimming took off 0 bases at V and 0 bases at J, with 20 bases between the two ends. Written as DNA, the CDR3 is TGTGCCAGCAGTTTATCGTGGGAACAGATTTGGGGCTCGAACACCGGGGAGCTGTTTTTT. This translates into CASSLSWEQIWGSNTGELFF.

The rearrangement uses TRBV15 and TRBJ2-2; D uncertain. Trimming took off 0 bases at V and 4 bases at J, with 3 bases between the two ends. This CDR3 is 13 amino acids long. Looked up from germline, CDR1 is LNHNV and CDR2 is YYDKDF (reference sequence). CDR3 loop: CATSRDITGELFF. CDR3 in DNA: TGTGCCACCAGCAGAGATATCACCGGGGAGCTGTTTTTT.

V and J are TRBV15 and TRBJ2-5; D is perhaps TRBD2 (6 bases). CDR1 is LNHNV and CDR2 is YYDKDF in the germline V gene (reference sequence). V shed 1 base and J shed 2 bases, with 8 bases lying between them. The CDR3 extends over 14 amino acids. CDR3 in amino acids: CATSRGGGQETQYF. The CDR3 DNA reads as TGTGCCACCAGCAGAGGTGGGGGGCAAGAGACCCAGTACTTC. Filled out from reference TRBV15 and TRBJ2-5, the complete variable domain reads DAMVIQNPRYQVTQFGKPVTLSCSQTLNHNVMYWYQQKSSQAPKLLFHYYDKDFNNEADTPDNFQSRRPNTSFCFLDIRSPGLGDTAMYLCATSRGGGQETQYFGPGTRLLVL.

This clone was counted once. The chain uses TRBV7-8 and TRBJ2-2, with 7 positions matching TRBD1. This CDR3 has 15 residues. Germline V gene sequence: CDR1 SGHVS, CDR2 FQNEAQ. The junction had 8 bases not matched to a gene; V was cut back by 6 bases and J by 4 bases. CDR3 nucleotide sequence: TGTGCCAGCAGAAACCGCGCAGGGGGCACCGGGGAGCTGTTTTTT. Protein sequence: CASRNRAGGTGELFF.

Here the CDR3 DNA reads TGTGCCAGCAGTGCGCAGGGACTAGCGCCCCTGGGGGAGCTGTTTTTT. This encodes CASSAQGLAPLGELFF. This chain connects TRBV25-1 to TRBJ2-2; 10 bases fit TRBD2. V was pared by 4 bases and J by 8 bases, with 10 bases of the junction left unmatched. Germline V gene data show CDR1 as MGHDK and CDR2 as SYGVNS. CDR3 size: 16 residues.

This clone was found a few times. CDR3 protein: CAWSVLNQPQHF. CDR3 nucleotides: TGTGCCTGGAGTGTATTAAATCAGCCCCAGCATTTT. The V call is TRBV30, the J call TRBJ1-5; D is unresolved. The CDR3 runs 12 residues. V dropped 0 bases and J dropped 4 bases, with 4 bases sitting between them. The V gene's germline CDR1 is GTSNPN and CDR2 SVGIG (reference sequence). Looking up the rest from reference TRBV30 and TRBJ1-5 gives the full variable domain: SQTIHQWPATLVQPVGSPLSLECTVEGTSNPNLYWYRQAAGRGLQLLFYSVGIGQISSEVPQNLSASRPQDRQFILSSKKLLLSDSGFYLCAWSVLNQPQHFGDGTRLSIL.

CDR3 amino acids: CASSFGGLGETQYF. Written as DNA, the CDR3 is TGTGCCAGCAGCTTCGGGGGGCTGGGAGAGACCCAGTACTTC. V is TRBV5-5 and J is TRBJ2-5; TRBD2 is a possible D gene (7 bases). CDR1 is SGHKS and CDR2 is YYEKEE in the germline V gene (reference sequence). This CDR3 has 14 residues. Trimming left V 2 bases short and J 4 bases short, with 12 bases between.

This CDR3 reads CASRPTGTGGRNEQFF. The CDR3 coding sequence is TGTGCCAGCAGACCGACCGGGACAGGGGGAAGGAATGAGCAGTTCTTC. V is TRBV28 and J is TRBJ2-1; TRBD1 aligns across 11 bases. Germline trimming cut 6 bases from V and 7 bases from J; bases unmatched to any gene: 11. CDR1 MDHEN and CDR2 SYDVKM come from the germline V gene. This CDR3 has 16 residues.

As concerns this clone: A read error may explain this, as a much larger clone is one base away. The V call is TRBV27, the J call TRBJ2-7, with 9 bases aligning to TRBD2. There are 13 residues in the CDR3. The V gene end was trimmed by 6 bases and the J gene end by 1 base; junction bases not matched to a gene: 1. Germline V gives CDR1 MNHEY, CDR2 SMNVEV (reference sequence). Here the CDR3 DNA reads TGTGCCAGCAGGCGGGAGGGTTCCTACGAGCAGTACTTC. It translates to CASRREGSYEQYF.

This sequence joins TRBV7-8 and TRBJ1-1; perhaps TRBD1 as D (6 bases). The V and J ends lost 1 base and 0 bases respectively, with 15 bases between them. Per germline, CDR1 SGHVS and CDR2 FQNEAQ. The CDR3 is made up of 17 amino acids. CDR3 protein: CASSLGIRRQVNTEAFF. Written as DNA, the CDR3 is TGTGCCAGCAGCTTAGGAATAAGGAGACAGGTGAACACTGAAGCTTTCTTT. The full variable domain, its missing parts supplied by reference TRBV7-8 and TRBJ1-1, is GAGVSQSPRYKVAKRGQDVALRCDPISGHVSLFWYQQALGQGPEFLTYFQNEAQLDKSGLPSDRFFAERPEGSVSTLKIQRTQQEDSAVYLCASSLGIRRQVNTEAFFGQGTRLTVV.

The rearrangement uses TRBV6-5 and TRBJ2-4, with no clear D. CDR1 and CDR2 (germline): MNHEY, SVGAGI. V dropped 0 bases and J dropped 1 base, with 10 bases sitting between them. The CDR3 is 16 residues long. The CDR3 region is CASSYSYSRAKNIQYF. DNA of the CDR3: TGTGCCAGCAGTTACTCGTACTCAAGGGCCAAAAACATTCAGTACTTC.

The chain combines TRBV7-2 with TRBJ2-2; 7 bases line up with TRBD1. This CDR3 spans 15 amino acids. The V segment lost 3 bases and the J segment 0 bases; nucleotides outside the gene matches: 1. From germline, CDR1 is SGHTA and CDR2 FQGNSA. This CDR3 reads CASSLDRPNTGELFF. CDR3 nucleotide sequence: TGTGCCAGCAGCTTGGACAGGCCGAACACCGGGGAGCTGTTTTTT.